This TCR beta chain was sequenced in a study of kidney transplant recipient with SARS-CoV-2 infection. Germline CDR1 is SGHKS and CDR2 is YYEKEE (reference sequence). The V end was cut by 7 bases, the J end by 4 bases, with 23 bases between. The CDR3 totals 16 residues. The table lists this clonotype with many counts. TCRdb re-derived calls from the reads in MiXCR, one entry per CDR3 protein. Of about 250,000 distinct CDR3 sequences in the sample, more than 25% were seen once. The TCR originated in a male patient between 25 and 39 years old who had COVID-19 and was a kidney transplant recipient. Among the T cells, some may be from the graft donor. This specimen was a blood sample, taken at baseline and between days 110 and 120 from a kidney transplant recipient. The chain is built from TRBV5-5 and TRBJ1-2, with D hard to call. Here the CDR3 DNA reads TGTGCCAGCCTATTCCATGTCTCGCGAAAGACCTATGGCTACACCTTC. Protein: CASLFHVSRKTYGYTF.